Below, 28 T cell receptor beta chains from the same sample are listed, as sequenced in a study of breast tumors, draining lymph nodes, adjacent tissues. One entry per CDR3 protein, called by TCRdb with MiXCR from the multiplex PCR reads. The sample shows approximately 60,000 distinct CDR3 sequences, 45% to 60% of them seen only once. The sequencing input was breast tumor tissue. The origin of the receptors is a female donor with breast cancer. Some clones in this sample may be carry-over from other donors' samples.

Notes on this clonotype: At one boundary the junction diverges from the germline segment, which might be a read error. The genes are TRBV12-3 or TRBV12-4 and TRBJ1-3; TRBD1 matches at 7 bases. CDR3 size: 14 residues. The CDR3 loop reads CAGSLGTAGNTIYF. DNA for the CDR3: TGTGCCGGCAGTTTAGGGACAGCTGGAAACACCATATATTTT.

The CDR3 is CAWSTLGLDEQYF. The CDR3 region has the DNA TGTGCCTGGAGTACTTTAGGTTTAGACGAGCAGTACTTC. This chain uses TRBV30 with TRBJ2-7; D remains unclear. The V end lost 2 bases, the J end lost 5 bases, and 13 bases lay between the germline ends. The CDR3 consists of 13 residues. Germline V gene data show CDR1 as GTSNPN and CDR2 as SVGIG (reference sequence).

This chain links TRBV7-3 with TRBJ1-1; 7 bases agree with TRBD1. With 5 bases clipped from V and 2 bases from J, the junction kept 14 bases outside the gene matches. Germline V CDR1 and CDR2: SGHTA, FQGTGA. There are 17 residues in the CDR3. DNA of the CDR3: TGTGCCAGCAGCAGGGGGCCCTACCAGTGTCCAAACACTGAAGCTTTCTTT. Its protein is CASSRGPYQCPNTEAFF.

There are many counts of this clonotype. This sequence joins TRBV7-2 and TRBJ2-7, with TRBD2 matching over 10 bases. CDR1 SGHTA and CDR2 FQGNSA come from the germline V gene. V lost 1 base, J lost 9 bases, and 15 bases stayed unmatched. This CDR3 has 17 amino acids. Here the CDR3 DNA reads TGTGCCAGCAGCTTAGTAGCGGGAGGCCAAACGTCCCCTCGGCAGTACTTC. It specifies CASSLVAGGQTSPRQYF.

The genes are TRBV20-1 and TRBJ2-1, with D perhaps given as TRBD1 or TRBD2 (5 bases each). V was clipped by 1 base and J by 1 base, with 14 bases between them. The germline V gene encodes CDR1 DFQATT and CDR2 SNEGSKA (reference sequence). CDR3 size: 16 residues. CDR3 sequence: CSARVAWGPSYNEQFF. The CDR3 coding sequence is TGCAGTGCTAGAGTTGCTTGGGGACCGTCCTACAATGAGCAGTTCTTC.

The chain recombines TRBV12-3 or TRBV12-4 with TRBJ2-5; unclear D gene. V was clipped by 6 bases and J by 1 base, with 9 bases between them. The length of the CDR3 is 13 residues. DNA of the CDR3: TGTGCCAGCAGCCTCCGGGTCCAAGAGACCCAGTACTTC. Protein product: CASSLRVQETQYF.

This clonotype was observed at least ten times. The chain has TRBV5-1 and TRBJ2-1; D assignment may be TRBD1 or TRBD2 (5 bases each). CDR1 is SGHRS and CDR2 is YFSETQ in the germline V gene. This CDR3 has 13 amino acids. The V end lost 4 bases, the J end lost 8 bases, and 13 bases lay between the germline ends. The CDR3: CASSTPGSYEQFF. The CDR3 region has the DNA TGCGCCAGCAGCACTCCAGGGAGCTATGAGCAGTTCTTC.

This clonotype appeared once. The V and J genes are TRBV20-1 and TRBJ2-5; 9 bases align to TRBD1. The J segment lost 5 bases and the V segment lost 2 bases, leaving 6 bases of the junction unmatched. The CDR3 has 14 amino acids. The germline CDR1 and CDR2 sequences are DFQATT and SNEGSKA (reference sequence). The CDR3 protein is CSARSGQGLETQYF. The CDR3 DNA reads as TGCAGTGCTAGATCGGGACAGGGTCTGGAGACCCAGTACTTC.

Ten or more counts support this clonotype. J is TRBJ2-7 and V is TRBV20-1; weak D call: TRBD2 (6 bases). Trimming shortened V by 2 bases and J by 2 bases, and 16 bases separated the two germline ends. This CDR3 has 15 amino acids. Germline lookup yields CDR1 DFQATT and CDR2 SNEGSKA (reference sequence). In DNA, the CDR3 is TGCAGTGCTAGACCGTTGCGGGGCCGGCCCTACGAGCAGTACTTC. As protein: CSARPLRGRPYEQYF.

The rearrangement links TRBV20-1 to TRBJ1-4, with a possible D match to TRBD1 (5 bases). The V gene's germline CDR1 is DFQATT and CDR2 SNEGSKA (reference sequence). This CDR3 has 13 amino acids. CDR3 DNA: TGCATCCCCGGGACGCGGGAGGGTGAAAAACTGTTTTTT. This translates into CIPGTREGEKLFF.

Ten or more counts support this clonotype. The CDR3 bases are TGTGCCAGCAGCTTAAGAGGTGTCCGGGAGAGAGGATCTGAGCAGTTCTTC. Its protein product is CASSLRGVRERGSEQFF. V is TRBV11-2 and J is TRBJ2-1; TRBD2 might be the D (6 bases). Trimming cost V 2 bases and J 9 bases, with 23 bases left between them. CDR1 and CDR2 from the germline V gene are SGHAT and FQNNGV. The CDR3 runs 17 residues. The full variable domain, with the rest looked up from reference TRBV11-2 and TRBJ2-1, is EAGVAQSPRYKIIEKRQSVAFWCNPISGHATLYWYQQILGQGPKLLIQFQNNGVVDDSQLPKDRFSAERLKGVDSTLKIQPAKLEDSAVYLCASSLRGVRERGSEQFFGPGTRLTVL.

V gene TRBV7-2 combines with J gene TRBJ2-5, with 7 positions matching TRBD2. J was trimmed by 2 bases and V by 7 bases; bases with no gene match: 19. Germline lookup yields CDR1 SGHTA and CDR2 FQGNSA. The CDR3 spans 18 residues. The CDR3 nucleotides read TGTGCCAGCAACCTCGGCGGGAGTGGGCTAGCGAGACAAGAGACCCAGTACTTC. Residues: CASNLGGSGLARQETQYF.

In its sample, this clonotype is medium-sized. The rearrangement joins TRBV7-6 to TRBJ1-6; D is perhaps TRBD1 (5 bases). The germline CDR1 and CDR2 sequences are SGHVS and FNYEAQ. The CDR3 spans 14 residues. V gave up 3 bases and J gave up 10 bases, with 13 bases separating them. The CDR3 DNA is TGTGCCAGCAGCTTTGGGGGGATAGGGTCACCCCTCCACTTT. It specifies CASSFGGIGSPLHF.

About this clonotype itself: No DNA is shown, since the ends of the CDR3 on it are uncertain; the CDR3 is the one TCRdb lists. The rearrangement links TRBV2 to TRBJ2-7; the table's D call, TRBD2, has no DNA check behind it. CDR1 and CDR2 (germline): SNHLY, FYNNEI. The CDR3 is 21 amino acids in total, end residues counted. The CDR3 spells CASSEQGGQPQHFGDGREQYF.

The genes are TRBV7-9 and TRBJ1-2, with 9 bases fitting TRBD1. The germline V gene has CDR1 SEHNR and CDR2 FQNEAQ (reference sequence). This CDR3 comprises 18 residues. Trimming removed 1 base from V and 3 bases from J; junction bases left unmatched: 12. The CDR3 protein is CASSLDNWTGALDYGYTF. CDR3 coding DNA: TGTGCCAGCAGCTTAGACAATTGGACAGGGGCTTTGGACTATGGCTACACCTTC.

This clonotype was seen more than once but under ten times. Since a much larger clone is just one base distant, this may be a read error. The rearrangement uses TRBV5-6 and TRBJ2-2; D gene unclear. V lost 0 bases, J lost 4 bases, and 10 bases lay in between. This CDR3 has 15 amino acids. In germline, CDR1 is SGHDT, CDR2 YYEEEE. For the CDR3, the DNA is TGTGCCAGCAGCTTGGACGGAGCTTCCACCGGGGAGCTGTTTTTT. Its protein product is CASSLDGASTGELFF.

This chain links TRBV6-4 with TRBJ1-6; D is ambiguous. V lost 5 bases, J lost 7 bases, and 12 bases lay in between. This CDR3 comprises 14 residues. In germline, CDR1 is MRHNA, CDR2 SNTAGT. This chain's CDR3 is CASSQSSGNSPLHF. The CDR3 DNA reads TGTGCCAGCAGTCAGTCGTCAGGAAATTCACCCCTCCACTTT.

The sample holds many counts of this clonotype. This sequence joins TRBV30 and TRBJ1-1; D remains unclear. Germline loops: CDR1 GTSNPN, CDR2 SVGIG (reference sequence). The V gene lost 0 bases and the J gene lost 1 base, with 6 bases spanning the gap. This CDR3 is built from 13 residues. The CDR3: CAWSVTENTEAFF. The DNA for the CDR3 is TGTGCCTGGAGTGTAACAGAGAACACTGAAGCTTTCTTT.

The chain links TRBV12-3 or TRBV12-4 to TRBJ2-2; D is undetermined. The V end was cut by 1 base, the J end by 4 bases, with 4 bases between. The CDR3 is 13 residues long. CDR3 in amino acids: CASSLDTTGELFF. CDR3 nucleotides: TGTGCCAGCAGTTTAGACACCACCGGGGAGCTGTTTTTT.

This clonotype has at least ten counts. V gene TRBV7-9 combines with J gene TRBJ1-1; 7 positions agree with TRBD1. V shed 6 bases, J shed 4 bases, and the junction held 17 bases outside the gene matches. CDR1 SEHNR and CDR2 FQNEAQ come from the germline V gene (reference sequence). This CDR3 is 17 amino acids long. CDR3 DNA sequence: TGTGCCAGCAGACCTGGTCCGGGACAGAAGGCGAGCACTGAAGCTTTCTTT. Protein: CASRPGPGQKASTEAFF.

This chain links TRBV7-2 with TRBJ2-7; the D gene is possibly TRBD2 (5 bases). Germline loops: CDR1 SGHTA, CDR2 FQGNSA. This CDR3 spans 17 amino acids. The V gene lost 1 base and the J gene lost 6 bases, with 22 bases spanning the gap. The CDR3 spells CASSLGLGRNPPREQYF. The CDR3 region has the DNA TGTGCCAGCAGCTTAGGGCTTGGGAGAAACCCTCCCCGCGAGCAGTACTTC.

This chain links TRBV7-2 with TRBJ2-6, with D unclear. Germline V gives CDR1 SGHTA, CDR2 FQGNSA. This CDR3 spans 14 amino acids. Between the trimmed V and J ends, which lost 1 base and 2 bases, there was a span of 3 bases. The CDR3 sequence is CASSLGTGANVLTF. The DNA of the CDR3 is TGTGCCAGCAGCTTAGGGACTGGGGCCAACGTCCTGACTTTC.

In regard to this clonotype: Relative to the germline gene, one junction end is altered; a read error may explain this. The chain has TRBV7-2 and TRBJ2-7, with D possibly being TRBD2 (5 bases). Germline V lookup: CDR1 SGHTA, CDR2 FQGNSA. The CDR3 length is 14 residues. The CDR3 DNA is TGTGGCAGCGGCTTAGGCCCCGAGAGCTACGAGCAGTACTTC. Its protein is CGSGLGPESYEQYF.

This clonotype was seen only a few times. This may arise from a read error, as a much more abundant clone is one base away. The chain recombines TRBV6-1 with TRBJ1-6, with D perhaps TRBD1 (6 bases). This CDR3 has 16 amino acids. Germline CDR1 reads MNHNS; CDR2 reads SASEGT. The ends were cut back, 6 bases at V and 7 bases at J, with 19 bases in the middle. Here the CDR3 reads CASSLQGGGGNSPLHF. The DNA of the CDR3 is TGTGCCAGCAGCCTACAGGGAGGGGGGGGGAATTCACCCCTCCACTTT.

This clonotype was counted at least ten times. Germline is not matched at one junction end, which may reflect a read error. The CDR3 bases are TGTGCCAGCGGCTTATCCGGGGGGGTTGCAGAGACCCAGTACTTC. It codes for CASGLSGGVAETQYF. The chain is built from TRBV7-8 and TRBJ2-5, with 8 bases matching TRBD2. Looked up from germline, CDR1 is SGHVS and CDR2 is FQNEAQ. This CDR3 contains 15 residues.

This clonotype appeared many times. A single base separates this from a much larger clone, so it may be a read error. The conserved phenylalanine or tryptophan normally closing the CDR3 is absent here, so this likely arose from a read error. The CDR3 is CASSLEGLPYEQYL. The CDR3 DNA reads TGTGCCAGCAGCTTAGAAGGACTGCCATACGAGCAGTACCTC. The rearrangement links TRBV7-9 to TRBJ2-7; tentative D call: TRBD2 (5 bases). Trimming removed 1 base from V and 4 bases from J, with 11 bases in between. This CDR3 has 14 amino acids. CDR1 and CDR2 from the germline V gene are SEHNR and FQNEAQ (reference sequence).

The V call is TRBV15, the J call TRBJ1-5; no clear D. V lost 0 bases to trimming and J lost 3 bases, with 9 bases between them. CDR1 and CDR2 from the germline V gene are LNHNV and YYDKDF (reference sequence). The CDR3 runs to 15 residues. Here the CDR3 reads CATSRERGLNQPQHF. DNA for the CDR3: TGTGCCACCAGCAGAGAACGGGGTCTCAATCAGCCCCAGCATTTT.

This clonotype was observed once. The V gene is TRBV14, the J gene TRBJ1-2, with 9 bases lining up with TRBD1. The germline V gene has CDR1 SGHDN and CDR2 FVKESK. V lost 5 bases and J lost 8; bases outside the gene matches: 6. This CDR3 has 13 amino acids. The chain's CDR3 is CASSAQGAGGYTF. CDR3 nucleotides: TGTGCCAGCAGCGCACAGGGGGCTGGAGGCTACACCTTC. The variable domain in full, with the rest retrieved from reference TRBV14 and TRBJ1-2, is EAGVTQFPSHSVIEKGQTVTLRCDPISGHDNLYWYRRVMGKEIKFLLHFVKESKQDESGMPNNRFLAERTGGTYSTLKVQPAELEDSGVYFCASSAQGAGGYTFGSGTRLTVV.